The next 30 T cell receptor beta chains were all read from a single sample in a study of CD8+ T cells in alopecia areata. The authors extracted RNA and reverse transcribed it into cDNA as the sequencing template. Repertoires were generated with immunoSEQ multiplex PCR, while TCRdb's copy carries only in-frame clones and drops some. Here the sample spans roughly 180,000 clones, roughly 60% being singletons. The sample was CD4+ T cells sorted from blood, taken at week 0. The receptors stem from a human donor with alopecia areata.

The chain recombines TRBV27 with TRBJ2-7, with 7 bases identical to TRBD1. Germline CDR1 reads MNHEY; CDR2 reads SMNVEV (reference sequence). The CDR3 spans 13 residues. The V segment lost 7 bases and the J segment 7 bases; nucleotides outside the gene matches: 10. DNA of the CDR3: TGTGCCAGCACACGATACAGGGGCGGTGAGCAGTACTTC. Amino acid sequence: CASTRYRGGEQYF.

This clone was counted between two and nine times. The chain is built from TRBV7-7 and TRBJ2-5, with D perhaps given as TRBD1 or TRBD2 (6 bases each). V gave up 5 bases and J gave up 4 bases, with 17 bases separating them. The CDR3 sequence is 15 residues long. The germline CDR1 and CDR2 sequences are SSHAT and FNYEAQ (reference sequence). CDR3 sequence: CASSPLPGARETQYF. In DNA, the CDR3 is TGTGCCAGCAGCCCGCTCCCGGGGGCCAGAGAGACCCAGTACTTC.

The genes are TRBV18 and TRBJ2-1, with D tentatively TRBD1 (5 bases). Trimming pared 2 bases from V and 6 bases from J, leaving 20 bases between. Germline assignment: CDR1 KGHSH and CDR2 LQKENI. The CDR3 is 17 amino acids. The CDR3 region has the DNA TGTGCCAGCTCACCAAAACAGGTCGGAGACCCTCTCAATGAGCAGTTCTTC. It codes for CASSPKQVGDPLNEQFF.

This clone turned up a few times. The chain is built from TRBV30 and TRBJ2-5, with D perhaps given as TRBD1 or TRBD2 (5 bases each). The length of the CDR3 is 12 residues. V lost 1 base and J 5 bases, leaving 8 bases between the germline ends. Germline V gene lookup returns CDR1 GTSNPN and CDR2 SVGIG (reference sequence). CDR3 DNA sequence: TGTGCCTGGAGTGGAGGGGTGGAGACCCAGTACTTC. It yields the protein CAWSGGVETQYF.

This clone was seen only a few times. The chain carries TRBV29-1 and TRBJ1-2, with a possible D match to TRBD1 (5 bases). This CDR3 contains 14 residues. Germline V gives CDR1 SQVTM, CDR2 ANQGSEA. V lost 6 bases, J lost 5 bases, and 19 bases lay in between. The CDR3 DNA sequence: TGCAGCGTGGGGGGAAACTCGGGAGGGTATGGCTACACCTTC. Translation gives CSVGGNSGGYGYTF.

This chain links TRBV30 with TRBJ2-2, with D uncertain. The CDR3 runs 13 residues. Trimming took 4 bases from V and 6 from J, leaving 12 bases between them. Germline-derived CDR1 and CDR2 are GTSNPN and SVGIG (reference sequence). The CDR3 nucleotides read TGTGCCTGGACCCCCATCCCATCCGGGGAGCTGTTTTTT. This gives the protein CAWTPIPSGELFF. Based on the CDR3 plus reference TRBV30 and TRBJ2-2, the full variable domain is SQTIHQWPATLVQPVGSPLSLECTVEGTSNPNLYWYRQAAGRGLQLLFYSVGIGQISSEVPQNLSASRPQDRQFILSSKKLLLSDSGFYLCAWTPIPSGELFFGEGSRLTVL.

This clone has a handful of counts. The V and J genes are TRBV4-2 and TRBJ2-3; 9 bases agree with TRBD2. There are 15 residues in the CDR3. Germline V gene sequence: CDR1 LGHNA, CDR2 YNFKEQ. V dropped 4 bases and J dropped 2; count of bases not matched to a gene: 4. In nucleotides, the CDR3 is TGTGCCAGCAGCCGATCTAGCGGGGCCACAGATACGCAGTATTTT. Protein product: CASSRSSGATDTQYF.

The chain employs TRBV29-1 and TRBJ1-1; D gene ambiguous. The CDR3 contains 13 residues. The V and J ends lost 5 bases and 4 bases respectively, with 14 bases between them. Germline V gene data show CDR1 as SQVTM and CDR2 as ANQGSEA. Written as DNA, the CDR3 is TGCAGCGTTCGGGCAGGCCTGATCACTGAAGCTTTCTTT. Translating it yields CSVRAGLITEAFF.

This rearrangement joins TRBV13 to TRBJ1-1; TRBD1 is a possible D gene (5 bases). The V end was cut by 5 bases, the J end by 1 base, with 11 bases between. This CDR3 is 14 amino acids long. CDR1 PRHDT and CDR2 FYEKMQ come from the germline V gene (reference sequence). Written as DNA, the CDR3 is TGTGCCAGCAGCCCCCGGACAAAGAACACTGAAGCTTTCTTT. This codes for CASSPRTKNTEAFF.

This chain uses TRBV2 with TRBJ2-2; D gene ambiguous. The CDR3 is 13 amino acids. Germline V lookup: CDR1 SNHLY, CDR2 FYNNEI. Trimming left V 4 bases short and J 6 bases short, with 9 bases between. CDR3 in DNA: TGTGCCAGCAGTGTTAAGCGACCCGGGGAGCTGTTTTTT. It is translated as CASSVKRPGELFF.

This chain uses TRBV29-1 with TRBJ2-1, with a weak D call TRBD1 (5 bases). CDR3 size: 14 residues. The V end lost 3 bases, the J end lost 4 bases, and 13 bases lay between the germline ends. Germline V gene data show CDR1 as SQVTM and CDR2 as ANQGSEA. The CDR3 loop reads CSVDRQSLYNEQFF. CDR3 bases: TGCAGCGTTGATAGACAGTCTCTATACAATGAGCAGTTCTTC.

This clone came up a few times. V gene TRBV29-1 combines with J gene TRBJ1-5; D not resolved. Germline V CDR1 and CDR2: SQVTM, ANQGSEA. The CDR3 has 13 residues. Deletions cut 6 bases from V and 5 bases from J, with 14 bases between. The CDR3 here is CSVRTTQDQPQHF. The DNA for the CDR3 is TGCAGCGTCCGGACGACCCAAGATCAGCCCCAGCATTTT.

This clone was seen only a few times. The gene calls are TRBV10-3 and TRBJ2-1; a possible D gene is TRBD2 (7 bases). The CDR3 sequence is 14 residues long. V was trimmed by 4 bases and J by 4 bases, leaving 11 bases between them. Germline assignment: CDR1 ENHRY and CDR2 SYGVKD. The DNA for the CDR3 is TGTGCCATCAGTGGCGGGGGCCCTTACAATGAGCAGTTCTTC. Its translation: CAISGGGPYNEQFF.

The V gene is TRBV7-2, the J gene TRBJ1-1, with D maybe TRBD1 (6 bases). The CDR3 has 12 amino acids. Germline V gene sequence: CDR1 SGHTA, CDR2 FQGNSA. CDR3 loop: CAGGHPNTEAFF. The CDR3 DNA reads as TGTGCTGGGGGGCACCCGAACACTGAAGCTTTCTTT.

The DNA for the CDR3 is TGTGCCAGCTCGAACAGGGGGCAAGAGACCCAGTACTTC. It specifies CASSNRGQETQYF. This chain links TRBV18 with TRBJ2-5; 8 bases fit TRBD1. Germline V CDR1 and CDR2: KGHSH, LQKENI. CDR3 length: 13 residues. V shed 6 bases and J 2 bases; nucleotides not matched to a gene: 2.

The chain has TRBV2 and TRBJ2-6; D is possibly TRBD1 (5 bases). This CDR3 region has 16 residues. V was shortened by 8 bases and J by 1 base, with 15 bases between the two germline ends. Per germline, CDR1 SNHLY and CDR2 FYNNEI. The CDR3 coding sequence is TGTGCCAGCCGAGAGCTCGGACAATCTGGGGCCAACGTCCTGACTTTC. This sequence encodes CASRELGQSGANVLTF. Filled out from reference TRBV2 and TRBJ2-6, the complete variable domain reads EPEVTQTPSHQVTQMGQEVILRCVPISNHLYFYWYRQILGQKVEFLVSFYNNEISEKSEIFDDQFSVERPDGSNFTLKIRSTKLEDSAMYFCASRELGQSGANVLTFGAGSRLTVL.

A few counts support this clone. The chain employs TRBV5-5 and TRBJ1-5; TRBD1 might be the D (5 bases). Trimming stripped 2 bases from V and 1 base from J, with 13 bases between. Germline loops: CDR1 SGHKS, CDR2 YYEKEE (reference sequence). The CDR3 consists of 16 residues. The CDR3 nucleotides read TGTGCCAGCAGCTTATTGGGCGGGGACAGCAATCAGCCCCAGCATTTT. Protein product: CASSLLGGDSNQPQHF. Based on the CDR3 plus reference TRBV5-5 and TRBJ1-5, the full variable domain is DAGVTQSPTHLIKTRGQQVTLRCSPISGHKSVSWYQQVLGQGPQFIFQYYEKEERGRGNFPDRFSARQFPNYSSELNVNALLLGDSALYLCASSLLGGDSNQPQHFGDGTRLSIL.

This chain links TRBV9 with TRBJ2-7, with unresolved D. The CDR3 has 14 residues. V was clipped by 1 base and J by 0 bases, with 8 bases between them. The germline gives CDR1 SGDLS, CDR2 YYNGEE. CDR3 loop: CASSVQSSSYEQYF. The DNA for the CDR3 is TGTGCCAGCAGCGTACAGTCAAGCTCCTACGAGCAGTACTTC.

The gene calls are TRBV30 and TRBJ1-6; D possibly corresponds to TRBD1 (6 bases). The ends were cut back, 0 bases at V and 10 bases at J, with 16 bases in the middle. The germline V gene encodes CDR1 GTSNPN and CDR2 SVGIG (reference sequence). The CDR3 has 15 residues. The CDR3: CAWSVLGGAGSPLHF. In nucleotides, the CDR3 is TGTGCCTGGAGTGTACTGGGGGGCGCGGGATCACCCCTCCACTTT.

The genes are TRBV9 and TRBJ2-2, with a tentative D call TRBD2 (5 bases). The germline V and J ends were trimmed by 1 base and 2 bases, with 9 bases remaining between them. There are 15 residues in the CDR3. Per germline, CDR1 SGDLS and CDR2 YYNGEE. CDR3 amino acids: CASSVISDNTGELFF. The CDR3 DNA sequence: TGTGCCAGCAGCGTAATTAGCGATAACACCGGGGAGCTGTTTTTT.

This sequence joins TRBV5-6 and TRBJ2-1; D gene uncertain. The V gene's germline CDR1 is SGHDT and CDR2 YYEEEE. The CDR3 has 15 residues. Trimming took off 2 bases at V and 0 bases at J, with 9 bases between the two ends. As DNA, the CDR3 is TGTGCCAGCAGCTTACAATTGAGCTCCTACAATGAGCAGTTCTTC. It codes for CASSLQLSSYNEQFF. Filled out from reference TRBV5-6 and TRBJ2-1, the complete variable domain reads DAGVTQSPTHLIKTRGQQVTLRCSPKSGHDTVSWYQQALGQGPQFIFQYYEEEERQRGNFPDRFSGHQFPNYSSELNVNALLLGDSALYLCASSLQLSSYNEQFFGPGTRLTVL.

The chain carries TRBV29-1 and TRBJ1-5; D is unresolved. The ends were cut back, 7 bases at V and 5 bases at J, with 18 bases in the middle. CDR1 is SQVTM, CDR2 ANQGSEA, per germline. The CDR3 extends over 14 amino acids. In DNA, the CDR3 is TGCAGCGGTCACCCTCCGGTGGCGCATCAGCCCCAGCATTTT. Translated, it gives CSGHPPVAHQPQHF.

A few counts support this clone. The chain links TRBV6-6 to TRBJ1-5; D unclear. This CDR3 spans 13 amino acids. CDR1 is MNHNY and CDR2 is SVGAGI in the germline V gene (reference sequence). V dropped 7 bases and J dropped 4 bases, with 11 bases sitting between them. Written as DNA, the CDR3 is TGTGCCAGCACCTACGCGGGGAATCAGCCCCAGCATTTT. Translation gives CASTYAGNQPQHF.

V and J are TRBV29-1 and TRBJ2-2; no clear D gene. Germline V CDR1 and CDR2: SQVTM, ANQGSEA. V lost 8 bases, J lost 4 bases, and 14 bases lay in between. The CDR3 consists of 13 residues. In DNA form, the CDR3 reads TGCAGCCCCAATCCGATACGCACCGGGGAGCTGTTTTTT. It translates to CSPNPIRTGELFF.

The rearrangement links TRBV9 to TRBJ2-4; possible D gene TRBD1, 5 bases. This CDR3 spans 17 amino acids. From germline, CDR1 is SGDLS and CDR2 YYNGEE. Trimming cost V 0 bases and J 5 bases, with 18 bases left between them. The CDR3 reads CASSVGPQGYGQNIQYF. In nucleotides, the CDR3 is TGTGCCAGCAGCGTAGGCCCTCAGGGATATGGCCAAAACATTCAGTACTTC.

The rearrangement links TRBV29-1 to TRBJ2-7; either TRBD1 or TRBD2 may supply D (5 bases each). The CDR3 is 12 residues long. Germline lookup yields CDR1 SQVTM and CDR2 ANQGSEA. V lost 5 bases and J lost 3, with 11 bases in between. This CDR3 reads CSVSRDDYEQYF. In DNA form, the CDR3 reads TGCAGCGTTAGCCGGGACGACTACGAGCAGTACTTC.

This chain links TRBV6-5 with TRBJ2-4; no clear D gene. CDR3 size: 14 residues. V shed 7 bases and J shed 1 base, with 11 bases lying between them. From germline, CDR1 is MNHEY and CDR2 SVGAGI. Here the CDR3 reads CASTSANAKNIQYF. The CDR3 region has the DNA TGTGCCAGCACGTCCGCGAATGCCAAAAACATTCAGTACTTC.

This clone was detected a few times. J is TRBJ2-5 and V is TRBV10-3, with unresolved D. The V and J ends lost 3 bases and 3 bases respectively, with 8 bases between them. The CDR3 is made up of 13 amino acids. Germline loops: CDR1 ENHRY, CDR2 SYGVKD. CDR3 bases: TGTGCCATCAGTGATCCGATTAAAGAGACCCAGTACTTC. It specifies CAISDPIKETQYF.

This clone showed up just once. The chain joins TRBV29-1 to TRBJ1-4; weak D call: TRBD1 (5 bases). The CDR3 has 12 residues. Germline V gene lookup returns CDR1 SQVTM and CDR2 ANQGSEA. Trimming took off 7 bases at V and 5 bases at J, with 11 bases between the two ends. Here the CDR3 reads CSAVGENEKLFF. CDR3 DNA: TGCAGCGCTGTGGGGGAGAATGAAAAACTGTTTTTT.

This clone turned up a few times. The junction departs from germline at one end; a sequencing error may be responsible. In DNA form, the CDR3 reads TGTGCCAGCAGCCAAGATAACTCCGTGGACACTGAAGCTTTCTTT. Translated, it gives CASSQDNSVDTEAFF. This chain connects TRBV4-1 to TRBJ1-1; D call uncertain. CDR1 and CDR2 from the germline V gene are MGHRA and YSYEKL. The CDR3 extends over 15 amino acids.